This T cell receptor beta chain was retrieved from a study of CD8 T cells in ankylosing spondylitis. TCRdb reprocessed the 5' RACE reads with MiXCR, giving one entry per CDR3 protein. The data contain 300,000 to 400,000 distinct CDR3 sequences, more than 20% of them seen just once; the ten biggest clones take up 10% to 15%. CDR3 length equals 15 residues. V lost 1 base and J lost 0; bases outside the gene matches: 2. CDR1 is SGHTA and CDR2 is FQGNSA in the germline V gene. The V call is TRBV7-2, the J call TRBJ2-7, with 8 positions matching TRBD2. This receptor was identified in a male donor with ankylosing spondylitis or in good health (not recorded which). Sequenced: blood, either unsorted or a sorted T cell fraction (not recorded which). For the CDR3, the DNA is TGTGCCAGCAGCTTAGGCGGGGGGCTCTCCTACGAGCAGTACTTC. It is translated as CASSLGGGLSYEQYF.